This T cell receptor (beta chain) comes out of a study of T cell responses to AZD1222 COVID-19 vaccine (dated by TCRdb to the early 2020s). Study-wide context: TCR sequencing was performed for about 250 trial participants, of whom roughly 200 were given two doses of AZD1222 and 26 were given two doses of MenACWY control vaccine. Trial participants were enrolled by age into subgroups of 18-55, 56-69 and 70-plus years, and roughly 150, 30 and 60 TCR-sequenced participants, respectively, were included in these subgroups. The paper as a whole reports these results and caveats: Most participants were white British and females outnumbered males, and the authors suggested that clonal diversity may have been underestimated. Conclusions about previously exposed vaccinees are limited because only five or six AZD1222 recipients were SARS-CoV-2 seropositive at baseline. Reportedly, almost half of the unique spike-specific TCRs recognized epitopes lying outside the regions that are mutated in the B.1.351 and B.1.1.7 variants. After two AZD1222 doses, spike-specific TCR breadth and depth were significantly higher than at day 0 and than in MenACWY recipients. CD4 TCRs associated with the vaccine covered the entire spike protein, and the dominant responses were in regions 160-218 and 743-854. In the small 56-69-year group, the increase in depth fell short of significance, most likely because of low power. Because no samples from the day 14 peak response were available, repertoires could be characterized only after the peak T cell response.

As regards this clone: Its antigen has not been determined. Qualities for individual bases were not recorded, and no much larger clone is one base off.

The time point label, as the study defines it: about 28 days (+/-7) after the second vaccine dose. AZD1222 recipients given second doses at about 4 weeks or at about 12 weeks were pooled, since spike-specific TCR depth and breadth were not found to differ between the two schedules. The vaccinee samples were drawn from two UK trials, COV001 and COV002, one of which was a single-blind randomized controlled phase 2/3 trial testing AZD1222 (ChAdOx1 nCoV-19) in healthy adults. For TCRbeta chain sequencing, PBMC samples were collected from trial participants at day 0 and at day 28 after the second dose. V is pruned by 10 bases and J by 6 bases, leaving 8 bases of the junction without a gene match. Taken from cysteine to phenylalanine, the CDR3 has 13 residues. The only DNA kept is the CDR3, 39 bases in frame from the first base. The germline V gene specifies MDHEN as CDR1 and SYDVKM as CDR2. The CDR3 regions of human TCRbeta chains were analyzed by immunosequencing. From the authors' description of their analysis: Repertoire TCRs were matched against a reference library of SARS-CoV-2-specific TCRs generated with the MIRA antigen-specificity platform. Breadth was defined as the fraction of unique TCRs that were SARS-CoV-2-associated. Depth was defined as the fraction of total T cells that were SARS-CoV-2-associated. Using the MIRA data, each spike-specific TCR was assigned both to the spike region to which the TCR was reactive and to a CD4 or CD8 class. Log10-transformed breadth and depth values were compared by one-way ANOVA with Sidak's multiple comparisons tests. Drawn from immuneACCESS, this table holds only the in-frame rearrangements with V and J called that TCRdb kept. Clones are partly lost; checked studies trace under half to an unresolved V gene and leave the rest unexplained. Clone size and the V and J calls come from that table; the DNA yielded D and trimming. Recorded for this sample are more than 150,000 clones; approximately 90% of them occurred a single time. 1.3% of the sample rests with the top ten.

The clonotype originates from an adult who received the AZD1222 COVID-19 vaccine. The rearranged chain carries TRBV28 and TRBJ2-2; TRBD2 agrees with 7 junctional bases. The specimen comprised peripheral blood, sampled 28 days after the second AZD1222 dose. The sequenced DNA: TGTGCCATCCCTGGGGAGGGGCCCGGGGAGCTGTTTTTT. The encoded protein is CAIPGEGPGELFF. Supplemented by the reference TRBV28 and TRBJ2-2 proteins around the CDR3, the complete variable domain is DVKVTQSSRYLVKRTGEKVFLECVQDMDHENMFWYRQDPGLGLRLIYFSYDVKMKEKGDIPEGYSVSREKKERFSLILESASTNQTSMYLCAIPGEGPGELFFGEGSRLTVL.